This T cell receptor (beta chain) stems from a study of blood T cell repertoires in COVID-19. Turning to the study itself: From T cells, B-cell-depleted T cells, or PBMCs came the material, which was cDNA or gDNA.

The V gene end was trimmed by 5 bases and the J gene end by 0 bases; junction bases not matched to a gene: 12. The CDR3 has 18 residues. The germline CDR1 and CDR2 sequences are MNHEY and SVGEGT. The count of this clone is one. In the authors' workflow: The authors estimated nucleated cell counts from reference gene primer amplification. TCRdb's table, derived via immunoSEQ multiplex PCR, lists solely in-frame clones and lacks some. V, J and clone size reflect that table, while D and trimming were determined from the DNA. The table includes hundreds of thousands of clones, roughly nine tenths detected once.

Sequencing used PBMCs or T cells enriched from blood (not recorded which). This sequence was found in a man aged 55-75 years who had recovered from COVID-19. The chain combines TRBV6-2 or TRBV6-3 with TRBJ1-5; TRBD1 matches 8 bases. The CDR3 loop is CASSPNRQGRDSNQPQHF. The CDR3 nucleotides read TGTGCCAGCAGTCCAAACCGACAGGGGAGGGATAGCAATCAGCCCCAGCATTTT.